Here is one T cell receptor (beta chain) with its context. Its antigen remains unknown. An end of the junction differs from the germline gene, which may be a read error. The sample originates from a study of T cells in Graves' hyperthyroidism and ophthalmopathy. Findings and limits, study-wide: Most thyroid clonotypes expanded above 0.001 were also detected in blood. With a median lead of around 6.7 months before onset, the model predicted ophthalmopathy. Using 13 V-J features, a model discriminated ophthalmopathy from stable hyperthyroidism.

Using RNA transcripts as the source, TCR beta CDR3 regions were amplified. HTBI primers drove first-round RT-PCR of the TCR CDR3. MiXCR was run by TCRdb on the multiplex PCR reads, yielding one entry per CDR3 protein. The sample contains 400,000 to 500,000 distinct CDR3 sequences, about an eighth of which appear only once. Per the germline V gene, CDR1 is SQVTM and CDR2 is ANQGSEA. The CDR3 is 15 residues long. The chain combines TRBV29-1 with TRBJ2-7; 10 nucleotides match TRBD2. This receptor was identified in a woman under 30 with Graves' hyperthyroidism. The specimen was blood. The CDR3 coding sequence is TGCAGCGCTGAAGGTACAGCGGGAGGGATTTACGAGCAGTACTTC. It yields the protein CSAEGTAGGIYEQYF.